Listed below are T cell receptor beta chains from one sample, sequenced in a study of T cell responses to AZD1222 COVID-19 vaccine. Sequencing was performed with immunoSEQ multiplex PCR; in TCRdb, only in-frame clones are kept and a portion is missing. The repertoire holds some 150,000 clones, 80% to 90% seen once, with 3% to 4.5% in the top ten. This sample comprised peripheral blood, obtained on day 0 of AZD1222 vaccination. The receptors come from an adult in good health. CDR3s include the opening cysteine and the closing phenylalanine or tryptophan. A D gene is named only where the DNA matches it firmly. Clone sizes are given selectively: once, few, many, or a class where the clone is expanded.

CASRGRDTGELFF	TGTGCCAGCCGGGGGAGGGACACCGGGGAGCTGTTTTTT	TRBJ2-2	TRBD2	-	TRBV6-5
CASNTRVILHEQYF	TGTGCCAGCAACACCAGGGTAATTTTGCACGAGCAGTACTTC	TRBJ2-7	-	-	TRBV2
CASSLGVKGPRNSPLHF	TGCGCCAGCAGCTTGGGGGTTAAGGGACCGCGAAATTCACCCCTCCACTTT	TRBJ1-6	-	few	TRBV5-1
CASQLGSNEQFF	TGCGCCAGTCAGCTTGGAAGCAATGAGCAGTTCTTC	TRBJ2-1	-	-	TRBV5-1
CASRNRGDTGELFF	TGTGCCAGTAGGAACAGGGGGGACACCGGGGAGCTGTTTTTT	TRBJ2-2	TRBD1	-	TRBV19
CASSSLAGHYEQYF	TGTGCCAGCAGCTCCCTAGCGGGCCACTACGAGCAGTACTTC	TRBJ2-7	TRBD2	-	TRBV11-2
CSVEGLDPNEKLFF	TGCAGCGTTGAAGGTCTGGACCCTAATGAAAAACTGTTTTTT	TRBJ1-4	-	-	TRBV29-1
CASGTSGRNIQYF	TGTGCCAGCGGGACTAGCGGGAGGAACATTCAGTACTTC	TRBJ2-4	TRBD2	-	TRBV19
CATQIRLTEAFF	TGTGCCACCCAGATTCGTCTAACTGAAGCTTTCTTT	TRBJ1-1	-	-	TRBV28
CASSPTLYEQYF	TGTGCCAGCAGCCCCACCCTTTACGAGCAGTACTTC	TRBJ2-7	-	-	TRBV12-3/TRBV12-4
CASSLGEGNQPQHF	TGTGCCAGCAGCTTGGGTGAGGGAAATCAGCCCCAGCATTTT	TRBJ1-5	-	-	TRBV7-9
CASRRPGQEAFTEAFF	TGTGCCAGCCGCCGGCCGGGACAGGAAGCATTCACTGAAGCTTTCTTT	TRBJ1-1	TRBD1	-	TRBV27
CASSSADTQYF	TGTGCCAGCAGCTCGGCAGATACGCAGTATTTT	TRBJ2-3	-	-	TRBV11-2
CASSLTSTTSGRPTYEQYF	TGTGCCAGCAGCTTAACCTCTACGACTAGCGGGAGGCCTACCTACGAGCAGTACTTC	TRBJ2-7	TRBD2	-	TRBV7-8
CASSLSGQGEAFF	TGTGCCAGCAGCTTGTCTGGGCAGGGTGAAGCTTTCTTT	TRBJ1-1	-	-	TRBV7-9
CASGLAVGLGNTIYF	TGTGCTAGTGGTTTGGCTGTGGGCTTGGGAAACACCATATATTTT	TRBJ1-3	-	-	TRBV12-5
CASSSETGNEQYF	TGTGCCAGCAGCTCGGAGACAGGGAACGAGCAGTACTTC	TRBJ2-7	TRBD1	-	TRBV7-9
CASSLRGWSGVLSETQYF	TGTGCCAGCAGCTTAAGGGGGTGGTCGGGAGTACTGTCAGAGACCCAGTACTTC	TRBJ2-5	-	once	TRBV7-8
CASSLKGQGIGQPQHF	TGTGCCAGCAGCTTGAAGGGTCAGGGGATAGGTCAGCCCCAGCATTTT	TRBJ1-5	-	-	TRBV5-6
CASSQEYGYTF	TGTGCCAGCAGCCAAGAGTATGGCTACACCTTC	TRBJ1-2	-	-	TRBV3-1/TRBV3-2
CASSFTTGTSDRDTQYF	TGTGCCAGCAGCTTTACTACCGGGACTAGCGACCGGGATACGCAGTATTTT	TRBJ2-3	TRBD2	few	TRBV6-7
CASSKDRRNGNTIYF	TGTGCCAGCAGCAAGGACAGAAGGAATGGAAACACCATATATTTT	TRBJ1-3	-	-	TRBV3-1/TRBV3-2
CASSHSFGSSGNKRNEQFF	TGCGCCAGCAGCCACTCATTCGGCAGTAGCGGGAACAAAAGGAATGAGCAGTTCTTC	TRBJ2-1	TRBD2	once	TRBV4-1
CASGTGTDTQYF	TGTGCCAGCGGGACCGGCACAGATACGCAGTATTTT	TRBJ2-3	-	-	TRBV28
CASSSTSSSYNEQFF	TGTGCCAGCAGCTCTACCTCTAGTTCCTACAATGAGCAGTTCTTC	TRBJ2-1	-	once	TRBV9
CASSVGGTSYNEQFF	TGTGCCAGCAGCGTAGGAGGGACCTCCTACAATGAGCAGTTCTTC	TRBJ2-1	-	-	TRBV9
CASSSQGNAVYSPLHF	TGTGCCAGCAGTTCTCAGGGAAACGCGGTTTATTCACCCCTCCACTTT	TRBJ1-6	-	-	TRBV27
CASSLDSGAAQSYEQYF	TGTGCCAGCAGCTTAGATTCAGGGGCCGCACAAAGCTACGAGCAGTACTTC	TRBJ2-7	-	-	TRBV11-2
CASSFSGRGIEFF	TGTGCCAGCAGTTTTTCTGGCAGGGGGATAGAGTTCTTC	TRBJ2-1	TRBD1	-	TRBV27